A single sample is the source of the 7 T cell receptor beta chains below, sequenced in a study of shared clonotypes between healthy human individuals. Assay: immunoSEQ multiplex PCR; the TCRdb copy retains only in-frame clones and omits some. The sample gives about a million clones, about 74% of which show up once; around 1.5% is in the top ten. The sample was memory CD4+ T cells sorted from blood. The subset was: CD45RA-negative fraction. Receptors originate from a young man in good health.

This rearrangement joins TRBV9 to TRBJ1-1; 7 nucleotides line up with TRBD1. With 5 bases clipped from V and 3 bases from J, the junction kept 7 bases outside the gene matches. This CDR3 comprises 14 residues. Germline loops: CDR1 SGDLS, CDR2 YYNGEE. This CDR3 is CASRAGGTDTEAFF. As DNA, the CDR3 is TGTGCCAGCAGAGCAGGGGGGACGGACACTGAAGCTTTCTTT.

The gene calls are TRBV12-5 and TRBJ2-5; possible D gene TRBD1, 5 bases. Trimming cost V 2 bases and J 5 bases, with 21 bases left between them. CDR1 LGHNT and CDR2 FRNRAP come from the germline V gene. The CDR3 consists of 17 residues. The chain's CDR3 is CASGLTIGPVGLETQYF. CDR3 nucleotides: TGTGCTAGTGGTTTGACCATCGGGCCCGTGGGGCTGGAGACCCAGTACTTC.

This chain uses TRBV5-1 with TRBJ2-2; 7 nucleotides agree with TRBD1. V lost 3 bases to trimming and J lost 7 bases; unmatched junction nucleotides: 9. The germline gives CDR1 SGHRS, CDR2 YFSETQ. The CDR3 totals 15 residues. CDR3 protein: CASSSSRQGIGELFF. As DNA, the CDR3 is TGCGCCAGCAGCTCAAGCCGACAGGGAATCGGGGAGCTGTTTTTT.

The V and J genes are TRBV19 and TRBJ1-3; 8 positions agree with TRBD1. Germline V gene lookup returns CDR1 LNHDA and CDR2 SQIVND (reference sequence). The length of the CDR3 is 17 residues. J was trimmed by 2 bases and V by 6 bases; bases with no gene match: 12. The CDR3 loop reads CASRNLGQGAAGNTIYF. The CDR3 DNA sequence: TGTGCCAGTAGGAACCTCGGACAGGGAGCCGCTGGAAACACCATATATTTT.

The chain employs TRBV4-1 and TRBJ2-7; possible D gene TRBD1, 5 bases. V lost 2 bases and J 7 bases, leaving 12 bases between the germline ends. The CDR3 covers 13 residues. The germline V gene has CDR1 MGHRA and CDR2 YSYEKL. The CDR3 DNA sequence: TGCGCCAGCAGCCAACAGGGTCCGGAAGAGCAGTACTTC. It yields the protein CASSQQGPEEQYF.

The chain's CDR3 is CASSTGLAGRSRELFF. The CDR3 nucleotides read TGTGCCAGCAGCACAGGGCTAGCGGGAAGGTCGAGGGAGCTGTTTTTT. This chain connects TRBV7-2 to TRBJ2-2, with 9 bases aligning to TRBD2. CDR3 size: 16 residues. Per germline, CDR1 SGHTA and CDR2 FQGNSA. J was trimmed by 9 bases and V by 5 bases; bases with no gene match: 13.

The chain employs TRBV5-4 and TRBJ2-6; 9 nucleotides line up with TRBD1. Trimming removed 7 bases from V and 0 bases from J; junction bases left unmatched: 14. Germline V lookup: CDR1 SGHNT, CDR2 YYREEE (reference sequence). CDR3 length: 19 residues. This CDR3 reads CASRQEGTGTTSGANVLTF. CDR3 DNA sequence: TGTGCCAGCCGTCAGGAGGGGACAGGGACCACCTCTGGGGCCAACGTCCTGACTTTC.